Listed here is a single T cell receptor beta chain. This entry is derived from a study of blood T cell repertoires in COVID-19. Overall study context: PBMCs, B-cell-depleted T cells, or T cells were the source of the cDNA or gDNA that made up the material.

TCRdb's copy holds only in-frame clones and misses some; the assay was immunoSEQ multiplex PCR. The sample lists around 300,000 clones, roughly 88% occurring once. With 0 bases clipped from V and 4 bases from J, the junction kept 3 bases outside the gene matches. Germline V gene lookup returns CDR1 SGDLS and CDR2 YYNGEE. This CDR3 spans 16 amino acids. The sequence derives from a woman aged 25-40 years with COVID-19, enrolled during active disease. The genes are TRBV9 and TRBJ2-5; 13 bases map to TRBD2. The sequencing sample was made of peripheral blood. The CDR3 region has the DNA TGTGCCAGCAGCGTAGGACTAGCGGGGGGACTAGAGACCCAGTACTTC. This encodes CASSVGLAGGLETQYF.